The 13 T cell receptor beta chains below all came from one sample that was sequenced in a study of T cell responses to AZD1222 COVID-19 vaccine (dated by TCRdb to about 2021). The time point tag for this specimen amounts to: baseline before first vaccination. Libraries came from the immunoSEQ multiplex PCR assay. TCRdb holds this immuneACCESS table with in-frame rearrangements only. Some clones are missing; in checked studies, unresolved V genes explain under half, and the rest has no known cause. The sample has about 140,000 clones on record, 85% to 95% of them singletons. The top ten hold roughly 2.8% of the sample. The source material was peripheral blood, sampled on day 0 of AZD1222 vaccination. The source is an adult in good health.

This chain joins TRBV9 and TRBJ2-5; 7 nucleotides align to TRBD2. V lost 1 base, J lost 5 bases, and 8 bases stayed unmatched. Germline CDR1 reads SGDLS; CDR2 reads YYNGEE. The CDR3 has 15 amino acids. The CDR3 sequence is CASSVLGGSEETQYF. The CDR3 DNA sequence: TGTGCCAGCAGCGTACTCGGCGGGAGCGAGGAGACCCAGTACTTC.

The chain combines TRBV19 with TRBJ2-2; 8 bases map to TRBD2. V shed 5 bases and J 6 bases; nucleotides not matched to a gene: 8. Germline CDR1 LNHDA, CDR2 SQIVND (reference sequence). CDR3 length: 15 amino acids. The CDR3 here is CASSVGLGIPGELFF. CDR3 in DNA: TGTGCCAGTAGTGTGGGACTAGGTATCCCCGGGGAGCTGTTTTTT. The full variable domain, completed using reference TRBV19 and TRBJ2-2, is DGGITQSPKYLFRKEGQNVTLSCEQNLNHDAMYWYRQDPGQGLRLIYYSQIVNDFQKGDIAEGYSVSREKKESFPLTVTSAQKNPTAFYLCASSVGLGIPGELFFGEGSRLTVL.

The count of this clone is one. The chain recombines TRBV28 with TRBJ2-4; D unclear. Germline CDR1 MDHEN, CDR2 SYDVKM. V was clipped by 5 bases and J by 7 bases, with 9 bases between them. The length of the CDR3 is 12 residues. CDR3 in amino acids: CASSVSVNIQYF. In DNA form, the CDR3 reads TGTGCCAGCAGTGTTTCAGTGAACATTCAGTACTTC.

J is TRBJ1-2 and V is TRBV3-1 (or the pseudogene TRBV3-2), with 7 bases that match TRBD1. V was clipped by 1 base and J by 5 bases; unmatched bases: 7. Germline CDR1 is LGHDT and CDR2 is YNNKEL (reference sequence). This CDR3 comprises 15 residues. CDR3 region: CASSQGTGRRYGYTF. In DNA form, the CDR3 reads TGTGCCAGCAGCCAAGGGACAGGAAGGCGGTATGGCTACACCTTC.

The chain joins TRBV9 to TRBJ2-5; 7 bases map to TRBD1. The CDR3 is 16 amino acids. Germline-derived CDR1 and CDR2 are SGDLS and YYNGEE. The J segment lost 3 bases and the V segment lost 3 bases, leaving 11 bases of the junction unmatched. CDR3 sequence: CASSGPTGTTKETQYF. In DNA, the CDR3 is TGTGCCAGCAGCGGTCCGACAGGGACCACTAAAGAGACCCAGTACTTC. The full variable domain, in which reference TRBV9 and TRBJ2-5 provide the parts outside the CDR3, is DSGVTQTPKHLITATGQRVTLRCSPRSGDLSVYWYQQSLDQGLQFLIQYYNGEERAKGNILERFSAQQFPDLHSELNLSSLELGDSALYFCASSGPTGTTKETQYFGPGTRLLVL.

The V and J genes are TRBV25-1 and TRBJ2-3; no clear D. V lost 3 bases, J lost 10 bases, and 20 bases lay in between. The CDR3 covers 15 residues. From germline, CDR1 is MGHDK and CDR2 SYGVNS. CDR3: CASSEGGLTTTAQYF. In DNA, the CDR3 is TGTGCCAGCAGTGAGGGCGGTTTGACGACAACGGCGCAGTATTTT.

J is TRBJ2-1 and V is TRBV7-3; perhaps TRBD2 as D (5 bases). Germline CDR1 reads SGHTA; CDR2 reads FQGTGA. This CDR3 spans 13 amino acids. V was pared by 5 bases and J by 8 bases, with 13 bases between. CDR3 amino acids: CASSPPGFDEQFF. CDR3 coding DNA: TGTGCCAGCAGCCCCCCGGGGTTCGATGAGCAGTTCTTC.

This clone was recorded once. V is TRBV9 and J is TRBJ1-4, with D perhaps TRBD1 (5 bases). Germline CDR1 is SGDLS and CDR2 is YYNGEE. V shed 4 bases and J shed 8 bases, with 18 bases lying between them. The CDR3 covers 15 residues. CDR3 bases: TGTGCCAGCAGCACTAGGCCCAGGGTAACGGAAAAACTGTTTTTT. Residues: CASSTRPRVTEKLFF.

V usage is TRBV6-2 or TRBV6-3 and J usage is TRBJ2-3; perhaps TRBD2 as D (7 bases). V lost 2 bases to trimming and J lost 10 bases, with 19 bases between them. The CDR3 is made up of 15 amino acids. CDR1 is MNHEY and CDR2 is SVGEGT in the germline V gene. The DNA of the CDR3 is TGTGCCAGCAGTTACGGGGGGGCCTACCCCGAGGCGCAGTATTTT. This sequence encodes CASSYGGAYPEAQYF.

The chain combines TRBV11-3 with TRBJ1-1, with D tentatively TRBD1 (6 bases). This CDR3 comprises 16 residues. V was pared by 3 bases and J by 4 bases, with 18 bases between. The germline V gene encodes CDR1 SGHNT and CDR2 YENEEA. Written as DNA, the CDR3 is TGTGCCAGCAGCTTGGGGACAATGGCGTTGGGCACTGAAGCTTTCTTT. This encodes CASSLGTMALGTEAFF.

The rearrangement uses TRBV4-2 and TRBJ1-6, with D perhaps matching TRBD1 (5 bases). CDR1 is LGHNA, CDR2 YNFKEQ, per germline. CDR3 length: 17 residues. The V and J ends lost 1 base and 10 bases respectively, with 20 bases between them. The CDR3: CASSQVLGTGAGSPLHF. The CDR3 DNA reads TGTGCCAGCAGCCAAGTTCTCGGTACCGGGGCCGGGTCACCCCTCCACTTT.

The chain is built from TRBV14 and TRBJ1-2; 9 nucleotides line up with TRBD1. V lost 1 base and J lost 7; bases outside the gene matches: 10. The CDR3 contains 16 residues. CDR1 SGHDN and CDR2 FVKESK come from the germline V gene. The CDR3 sequence is CASSQALGQGFRGYTF. DNA of the CDR3: TGTGCCAGCAGCCAAGCGTTGGGACAGGGCTTCCGTGGCTACACCTTC.

The chain uses TRBV7-9 and TRBJ2-1; possibly TRBD1 for D (6 bases). Germline V gives CDR1 SEHNR, CDR2 FQNEAQ (reference sequence). Between the trimmed V and J ends, which lost 4 bases and 0 bases, there was a span of 13 bases. The CDR3 spans 16 residues. Here the CDR3 DNA reads TGTGCCAGCAGCTGGAGACAGGCCAGCTCCTACAATGAGCAGTTCTTC. It translates to CASSWRQASSYNEQFF.